These T cell receptor beta chains were read from a single sample in a study of identical twins. MiXCR, run by TCRdb on the 5' RACE reads, gives a single entry per CDR3 protein. The sample carries about 340,000 distinct CDR3 sequences, approximately 10% recorded once. Sequenced input: naive T cells sorted from blood. These receptors originate from a woman aged 45-59 years in good health. Each CDR3 is given with its conserved first and last residue. D genes are given only for firm matches. Where a row states a size, it is once, few, many or the class of an expanded clone; other rows omit it.

j_gene: TRBJ2-1; d_gene: NA; v_gene: TRBV3-1; abundance: few; CDR3aa: CASSRPWGEQFF; CDR3nt: TGTGCCAGCAGCCGGCCTTGGGGAGAGCAGTTCTTC
j_gene: TRBJ2-5; d_gene: TRBD1; v_gene: TRBV4-1; abundance: many; CDR3aa: CASSQVGDREYF; CDR3nt: TGCGCCAGCAGCCAAGTGGGGGACAGGGAGTACTTC
j_gene: TRBJ2-7; d_gene: NA; v_gene: TRBV29-1; abundance: many; CDR3aa: CSGGTGQEQYF; CDR3nt: TGCAGCGGGGGGACGGGCCAAGAGCAGTACTTC
j_gene: TRBJ2-3; d_gene: NA; v_gene: TRBV5-1; abundance: few; CDR3aa: CASSSRQGGPTDTQYF; CDR3nt: TGCGCCAGCAGCTCCAGACAGGGAGGGCCCACAGATACGCAGTATTTT
j_gene: TRBJ2-5; d_gene: TRBD1; v_gene: TRBV27; abundance: few; CDR3aa: CASSAWTGEEETQYF; CDR3nt: TGTGCCAGCAGTGCCTGGACAGGGGAGGAAGAGACCCAGTACTTC
j_gene: TRBJ1-2; d_gene: NA; v_gene: TRBV4-1; abundance: many; CDR3aa: CASSQDQGDGYTF; CDR3nt: TGCGCCAGCAGCCAAGATCAAGGGGATGGCTACACCTTC
j_gene: TRBJ2-5; d_gene: NA; v_gene: TRBV24-1; abundance: NA; CDR3aa: CATSDLYRGTQYF; CDR3nt: TGTGCCACCAGTGATTTGTATCGGGGGACCCAGTACTTC
j_gene: TRBJ2-1; d_gene: TRBD1; v_gene: TRBV29-1; abundance: few; CDR3aa: CSYRGGHEQFF; CDR3nt: TGCAGCTACCGAGGGGGCCATGAGCAGTTCTTC
j_gene: TRBJ2-5; d_gene: NA; v_gene: TRBV18; abundance: NA; CDR3aa: CASSPLSSGPQETQYF; CDR3nt: TGTGCCAGCTCACCTCTTTCGTCGGGACCCCAAGAGACCCAGTACTTC
j_gene: TRBJ2-1; d_gene: TRBD1; v_gene: TRBV24-1; abundance: few; CDR3aa: CATGGDRGLDEQFF; CDR3nt: TGTGCCACCGGTGGGGACAGGGGGCTTGATGAGCAGTTCTTC
j_gene: TRBJ2-5; d_gene: TRBD2; v_gene: TRBV7-9; abundance: many; CDR3aa: CASSPSLAVKDF; CDR3nt: TGTGCCAGCAGCCCGTCACTAGCGGTGAAGGACTTC
j_gene: TRBJ2-3; d_gene: TRBD2; v_gene: TRBV20-1; abundance: NA; CDR3aa: CSAAPGLAVSTDTQYF; CDR3nt: TGCAGTGCTGCTCCGGGACTAGCGGTTAGCACAGATACGCAGTATTTT
j_gene: TRBJ2-6; d_gene: TRBD1; v_gene: TRBV27; abundance: few; CDR3aa: CASSLPGTGSSGANVLTF; CDR3nt: TGTGCCAGCAGTTTGCCCGGGACAGGCTCCTCTGGGGCCAACGTCCTGACTTTC
j_gene: TRBJ1-4; d_gene: TRBD1; v_gene: TRBV2; abundance: few; CDR3aa: CASTRTGVNEKLFF; CDR3nt: TGTGCCAGCACCCGGACAGGCGTCAACGAAAAACTGTTTTTT
j_gene: TRBJ2-1; d_gene: NA; v_gene: TRBV12-3/TRBV12-4; abundance: NA; CDR3aa: CASGDSGNDQFF; CDR3nt: TGTGCCAGCGGGGACTCGGGGAATGACCAGTTCTTC
j_gene: TRBJ2-1; d_gene: TRBD2; v_gene: TRBV11-3; abundance: few; CDR3aa: CASSLSETSGKRVFDEQFF; CDR3nt: TGTGCCAGCAGCTTATCGGAGACTAGCGGGAAAAGGGTTTTCGATGAGCAGTTCTTC
j_gene: TRBJ2-3; d_gene: TRBD2; v_gene: TRBV20-1; abundance: few; CDR3aa: CSARGRTSGRETDTQYF; CDR3nt: TGCAGTGCTAGAGGAAGGACTAGCGGGAGGGAAACAGATACGCAGTATTTT
j_gene: TRBJ2-1; d_gene: TRBD2; v_gene: TRBV19; abundance: NA; CDR3aa: CACSLAWTSGRAKYNEQFF; CDR3nt: TGTGCCTGCAGTCTTGCGTGGACTAGCGGGAGGGCCAAGTACAATGAGCAGTTCTTC
j_gene: TRBJ2-3; d_gene: TRBD2; v_gene: TRBV9; abundance: few; CDR3aa: CASSVGTSGHTDTQYF; CDR3nt: TGTGCCAGCAGCGTCGGGACTAGCGGGCACACAGATACGCAGTATTTT
j_gene: TRBJ2-3; d_gene: TRBD2; v_gene: TRBV11-2; abundance: NA; CDR3aa: CASSLDAISLAGGWGTDTQYF; CDR3nt: TGTGCCAGCAGCTTAGATGCGATAAGTCTAGCGGGAGGATGGGGCACAGATACGCAGTATTTT
j_gene: TRBJ2-1; d_gene: TRBD2; v_gene: TRBV6-5; abundance: many; CDR3aa: CASSYGAGGPNEQFF; CDR3nt: TGTGCCAGCAGTTACGGGGCGGGAGGGCCGAATGAGCAGTTCTTC
j_gene: TRBJ2-1; d_gene: NA; v_gene: TRBV3-1; abundance: few; CDR3aa: CASSQGPGRPFF; CDR3nt: TGTGCCAGCAGCCAAGGGCCGGGTCGCCCGTTCTTC
j_gene: TRBJ2-2; d_gene: NA; v_gene: TRBV27; abundance: few; CDR3aa: CASSFFFTGELFF; CDR3nt: TGTGCCAGCAGTTTCTTTTTTACCGGGGAGCTGTTTTTT